A single sample gave rise to the 28 T cell receptor beta chains below, sequenced in a study of HIV-infected patients and healthy controls. No cell fractionation was done, so the repertoire covers all unsorted peripheral blood T cells. Around 450 ng RNA was reverse transcribed with alpha and beta constant-region primers. Using multiplexing indices, alpha and beta chain libraries were generated apart by chain-specific third strand synthesis. TCRdb reanalysed the 5' RACE reads using MiXCR and keeps one entry per CDR3 protein. This sample has about 8,100 distinct CDR3 sequences, with 5% to 6.5% found just once. The sequencing here drew on blood, taken before antiretroviral therapy. The receptors were gathered from an adult with HIV infection.

By sample share, this clonotype is medium-sized. This sequence joins TRBV6-2 or TRBV6-3 and TRBJ2-7; unclear D gene. Per germline, CDR1 MNHEY and CDR2 SVGEGT. Trimming took off 2 bases at V and 7 bases at J, with 15 bases between the two ends. The CDR3 has 14 amino acids. Here the CDR3 DNA reads TGTGCCAGCAGTTACGCCCTCCTAGGTGGGGAGCAGTACTTC. Translation: CASSYALLGGEQYF.

Many counts were recorded for this clonotype. V usage is TRBV5-1 and J usage is TRBJ1-6; 12 bases align to TRBD1. From germline, CDR1 is SGHRS and CDR2 YFSETQ. The length of the CDR3 is 16 residues. The V gene end was trimmed by 4 bases and the J gene end by 6 bases; junction bases not matched to a gene: 5. The CDR3 region is CASSPGQGAGNSPLHF. The CDR3 DNA reads as TGCGCCAGCAGCCCGGGACAGGGGGCAGGTAATTCACCCCTCCACTTT.

This clonotype is medium-sized within its sample. The chain couples TRBV4-1 to TRBJ2-7; D possibly uses TRBD1 or TRBD2 (6 bases each). Trimming removed 0 bases at V and 3 bases at J, with 15 bases between. Germline V CDR1 and CDR2: MGHRA, YSYEKL. The CDR3 length is 16 residues. The CDR3 DNA follows: TGCGCCAGCAGCCAAGAACACGGGGGCCTACTCTACGAGCAGTACTTC. It yields the protein CASSQEHGGLLYEQYF.

This clonotype was seen ten or more times. The V gene is TRBV6-2 or TRBV6-3, the J gene TRBJ2-1; perhaps TRBD1 as D (5 bases). The germline V gene has CDR1 MNHEY and CDR2 SVGEGT. The length of the CDR3 is 15 residues. Trimming removed 5 bases from V and 2 bases from J, with 13 bases in between. The CDR3 coding sequence is TGTGCCAGCAGTCTAACAGGCCCAGCCTACAATGAGCAGTTCTTC. Translation gives CASSLTGPAYNEQFF.

This clonotype is medium-sized in the sample. This chain connects TRBV6-1 to TRBJ2-3; 9 nucleotides agree with TRBD2. The CDR3 has 14 residues. Per the germline V gene, CDR1 is MNHNS and CDR2 is SASEGT. The V and J ends lost 3 bases and 6 bases, in that order; junction bases with no gene match: 4. CDR3 DNA: TGTGCCAGCAGTGAGTCGCGGGGGGGCGATACGCAGTATTTT. Translating gives CASSESRGGDTQYF.

This clonotype showed up many times. The chain employs TRBV3-1 and TRBJ2-7; 10 bases fit TRBD2. CDR1 and CDR2 from the germline V gene are LGHDT and YNNKEL (reference sequence). The CDR3 sequence is 15 residues long. V was clipped by 4 bases and J by 2 bases; unmatched bases: 5. The CDR3 DNA reads as TGTGCCAGCAGCCCCCGACTAGCGGGTGCCTACGAGCAGTACTTC. Protein product: CASSPRLAGAYEQYF.

This clonotype was counted many times. This chain links TRBV6-1 with TRBJ1-6, with a weak D call TRBD1 (6 bases). V lost 6 bases and J 5 bases, leaving 14 bases between the germline ends. This CDR3 region has 15 residues. Per the germline V gene, CDR1 is MNHNS and CDR2 is SASEGT. The CDR3 here is CASRVGRDNNSPLHF. Here the CDR3 DNA reads TGTGCCAGCAGAGTGGGTAGGGACAATAATTCACCCCTCCACTTT.

The chain is built from TRBV5-1 and TRBJ2-3; 13 bases agree with TRBD2. This CDR3 has 16 amino acids. CDR1 is SGHRS and CDR2 is YFSETQ in the germline V gene. With 4 bases clipped from V and 5 bases from J, the junction kept 7 bases outside the gene matches. The CDR3 sequence is CASSRGLAGAGDTQYF. The CDR3 DNA reads TGCGCCAGCAGCCGCGGACTAGCGGGGGCGGGAGATACGCAGTATTTT.

This clonotype was detected many times. The genes are TRBV12-3 or TRBV12-4 and TRBJ2-3; 14 positions agree with TRBD2. The CDR3 is 17 residues long. Losses at the gene ends were 2 bases for V and 5 bases for J; bases not matched to a gene: 6. This chain's CDR3 is CASSLIGTSGGRDTQYF. CDR3 in DNA: TGTGCCAGCAGTTTAATCGGGACTAGCGGGGGAAGAGATACGCAGTATTTT.

This clonotype was observed at least ten times. This sequence joins TRBV19 and TRBJ1-2; D is unclear. The germline gives CDR1 LNHDA, CDR2 SQIVND (reference sequence). The V and J ends lost 7 bases and 2 bases respectively, with 17 bases between them. The CDR3 spans 15 residues. The CDR3 spells CASTLSGQGNYGYTF. CDR3 nucleotide sequence: TGTGCCAGTACTCTTTCCGGGCAAGGGAACTATGGCTACACCTTC.

This clonotype is labeled as medium-sized. The CDR3 coding sequence is TGTGCCAGCAGCACCGGCGGAACCTACGAGCAGTACGTC. As protein: CASSTGGTYEQYV. This rearrangement joins TRBV11-1 to TRBJ2-7, with D uncertain. Germline loops: CDR1 SGHAT, CDR2 FQDESV (reference sequence). The CDR3 runs 13 residues. The V gene lost 5 bases and the J gene lost 2 bases, with 10 bases spanning the gap.

By proportion, this clonotype is medium-sized (0.01 to 0.1%). This chain joins TRBV6-5 and TRBJ2-3; weak D call: TRBD1 (6 bases). V lost 2 bases to trimming and J lost 5 bases, with 14 bases between them. There are 15 residues in the CDR3. The V gene's germline CDR1 is MNHEY and CDR2 SVGAGI. The CDR3 DNA reads TGTGCCAGCAGTTACAAGGACAGAGCACGAGATACGCAGTATTTT. Translating it yields CASSYKDRARDTQYF.

This clonotype was detected many times. The V call is TRBV20-1, the J call TRBJ2-1; tentative D call: TRBD2 (6 bases). V lost 3 bases, J lost 3 bases, and 18 bases lay in between. This CDR3 comprises 16 residues. Germline lookup yields CDR1 DFQATT and CDR2 SNEGSKA (reference sequence). The CDR3 DNA is TGCAGTGCTAGGCCCAGGAGGGCCTTGAACTACAATGAGCAGTTCTTC. Amino acids: CSARPRRALNYNEQFF.

Relative to its sample, this clonotype is medium-sized. This chain connects TRBV6-1 to TRBJ2-7; TRBD2 agrees at 9 bases. This CDR3 is 15 amino acids long. V dropped 4 bases and J dropped 7; count of bases not matched to a gene: 11. From germline, CDR1 is MNHNS and CDR2 SASEGT. CDR3 region: CASSVWTSDVGEQYV. CDR3 DNA: TGTGCCAGCAGTGTATGGACTAGCGATGTTGGGGAGCAGTACGTC.

At least ten counts were recorded for this clonotype. The CDR3 DNA follows: TGTGCCAGCGGAGGGCATAGGGCGGAGACCCAGTACTTC. Its translation is CASGGHRAETQYF. The chain uses TRBV6-2 or TRBV6-3 and TRBJ2-5, with a possible D match to TRBD2 (6 bases). V was cut by 8 bases and J by 5 bases, with 15 bases left in between. This CDR3 spans 13 amino acids. CDR1 is MNHEY and CDR2 is SVGEGT in the germline V gene.

This clonotype has at least ten counts. V gene TRBV6-1 combines with J gene TRBJ1-4; D gene unclear. The CDR3 extends over 15 amino acids. Germline CDR1 and CDR2: MNHNS and SASEGT. Trimming took off 2 bases at V and 0 bases at J, with 7 bases between the two ends. CDR3 sequence reads: CASSEMVATNEKLFF. The CDR3 DNA is TGTGCCAGCAGTGAAATGGTTGCAACTAATGAAAAACTGTTTTTT.

This clonotype was counted ten times or more. The V call is TRBV19, the J call TRBJ2-1; unclear D gene. This CDR3 spans 13 amino acids. Trimming stripped 5 bases from V and 0 bases from J, with 5 bases between. Germline V CDR1 and CDR2: LNHDA, SQIVND (reference sequence). The CDR3 nucleotides read TGTGCCAGTAGTCCGAGCTCCTACAATGAGCAGTTCTTC. The encoded protein is CASSPSSYNEQFF.

Many counts were recorded for this clonotype. The V and J genes are TRBV4-3 and TRBJ2-7; D is possibly TRBD2 (6 bases). This CDR3 region has 16 residues. The germline V gene has CDR1 LGHNA and CDR2 YSLEER. The germline V and J ends were trimmed by 1 base and 0 bases, with 13 bases remaining between them. CDR3 DNA sequence: TGCGCCAGCAGCCAAGCCCGCGGGGCCCACTCCTACGAGCAGTACTTC. As protein: CASSQARGAHSYEQYF.

The sample holds many counts of this clonotype. V is TRBV7-9 and J is TRBJ2-2, with D hard to call. Trimming pared 0 bases from V and 6 bases from J, leaving 8 bases between. CDR1 is SEHNR, CDR2 FQNEAQ, per germline (reference sequence). The CDR3 totals 14 residues. CDR3 in amino acids: CASSLALRAGELFF. The CDR3 DNA follows: TGTGCCAGCAGCTTAGCCCTCCGCGCCGGGGAGCTGTTTTTT.

This clonotype was seen at least ten times. This chain connects TRBV20-1 to TRBJ1-1; D may be TRBD1 (5 bases). In germline, CDR1 is DFQATT, CDR2 SNEGSKA (reference sequence). V was shortened by 0 bases and J by 1 base, with 18 bases between the two germline ends. This CDR3 comprises 17 residues. The CDR3 is CSARDYVGKTENTEAFF. CDR3 in DNA: TGCAGTGCTAGAGATTATGTAGGGAAGACAGAGAACACTGAAGCTTTCTTT.

This clonotype was seen repeatedly, ten times or more. The chain links TRBV29-1 to TRBJ2-2; the D is unclear. From germline, CDR1 is SQVTM and CDR2 ANQGSEA. This CDR3 contains 13 residues. V gave up 8 bases and J gave up 3 bases, with 13 bases separating them. The CDR3 is CSSKRWDTGELFF. The CDR3 coding sequence is TGCAGCTCAAAGCGCTGGGACACCGGGGAGCTGTTTTTT.

This clonotype showed up many times. The CDR3 DNA is TGTGCCAGCGGGGGGCCCTACGAGCAGTACTTC. It codes for CASGGPYEQYF. This chain joins TRBV4-2 and TRBJ2-7, with D perhaps assigned TRBD1 or TRBD2 (6 bases each). This CDR3 contains 11 residues. Germline assignment: CDR1 LGHNA and CDR2 YNFKEQ. The V end was cut by 8 bases, the J end by 2 bases, with 7 bases between.

This clonotype was seen a few times. The chain couples TRBV4-2 to TRBJ1-2; D uncertain. Trimming cost V 1 base and J 5 bases, with 11 bases left between them. CDR3 length: 14 amino acids. Germline V gene data show CDR1 as LGHNA and CDR2 as YNFKEQ. CDR3 in amino acids: CASSQVSTGYGYTF. CDR3 nucleotides: TGTGCCAGCAGCCAAGTCTCCACGGGGTATGGCTACACCTTC.

This clonotype was picked up many times. The chain couples TRBV10-3 to TRBJ1-6, with D maybe TRBD1 (6 bases). CDR3 size: 16 residues. Germline CDR1 reads ENHRY; CDR2 reads SYGVKD. V was shortened by 5 bases and J by 6 bases, with 17 bases between the two germline ends. CDR3 amino acids: CAISKGPRGFNSPLHF. Written as DNA, the CDR3 is TGTGCCATCAGTAAGGGACCCAGGGGATTTAATTCACCCCTCCACTTT.

The V call is TRBV6-6, the J call TRBJ2-3, with TRBD1 matching 7 bases. The germline V gene encodes CDR1 MNHNY and CDR2 SVGAGI (reference sequence). With 0 bases clipped from V and 0 bases from J, the junction kept 3 bases outside the gene matches. The CDR3 has 16 residues. The CDR3 reads CASSYSGTDSTDTQYF. In DNA form, the CDR3 reads TGTGCCAGCAGTTACTCGGGGACAGATAGCACAGATACGCAGTATTTT.

This clonotype was observed at least ten times. The genes are TRBV24-1 and TRBJ2-3; 8 nucleotides agree with TRBD2. CDR3 length: 17 amino acids. V shed 11 bases and J 0 bases; nucleotides not matched to a gene: 15. Germline lookup yields CDR1 KGHDR and CDR2 SFDVKD. CDR3 DNA sequence: TGTGCCATTAGGGGCCCCAGCGGGGGAGTTAGCACAGATACGCAGTATTTT. Translating it yields CAIRGPSGGVSTDTQYF.

This clonotype has more than one count but fewer than ten. The chain joins TRBV4-1 to TRBJ2-3; D tentatively reads TRBD1 or TRBD2 (5 bases each). Trimming took off 2 bases at V and 0 bases at J, with 9 bases between the two ends. The CDR3 runs 15 residues. Germline V gene lookup returns CDR1 MGHRA and CDR2 YSYEKL. Written as DNA, the CDR3 is TGCGCCAGCAGCCAATGGGACCGCAGCACAGATACGCAGTATTTT. Its translation is CASSQWDRSTDTQYF.

The rearrangement links TRBV5-6 to TRBJ2-5; 13 bases are a match to TRBD2. The CDR3 spans 15 residues. V trimming: 5 bases; J trimming: 7 bases; junction bases outside the gene matches: 8. The germline CDR1 and CDR2 sequences are SGHDT and YYEEEE. The chain's CDR3 is CASRLLAGGLGTQYF. DNA of the CDR3: TGTGCCAGCAGATTACTAGCGGGGGGGCTAGGGACCCAGTACTTC.